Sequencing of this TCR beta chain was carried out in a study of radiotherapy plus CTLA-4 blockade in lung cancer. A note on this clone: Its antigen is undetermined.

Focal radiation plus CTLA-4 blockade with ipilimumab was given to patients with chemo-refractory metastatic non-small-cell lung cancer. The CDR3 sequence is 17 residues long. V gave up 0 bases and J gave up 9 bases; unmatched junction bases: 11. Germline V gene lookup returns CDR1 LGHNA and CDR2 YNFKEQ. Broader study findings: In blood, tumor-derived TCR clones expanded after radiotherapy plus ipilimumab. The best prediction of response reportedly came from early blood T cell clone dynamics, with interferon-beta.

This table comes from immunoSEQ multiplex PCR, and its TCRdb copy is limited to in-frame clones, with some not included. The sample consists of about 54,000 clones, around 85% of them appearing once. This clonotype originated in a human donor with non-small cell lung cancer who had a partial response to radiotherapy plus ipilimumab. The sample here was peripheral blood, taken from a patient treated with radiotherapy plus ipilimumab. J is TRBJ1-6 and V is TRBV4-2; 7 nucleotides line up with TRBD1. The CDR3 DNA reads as TGTGCCAGCAGCCAAGAGGTGCCTGGACAGGTTGGTTCACCCCTCCACTTT. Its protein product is CASSQEVPGQVGSPLHF.